This T cell receptor beta chain was captured by sequencing in a study of shared clonotypes between healthy human individuals. As regards this clone: The antigen remains undetermined.

Study-wide findings and caveats: Clonotype sharing across donors was expected to vary with sequencing depth. For naive CD4 cells, approximately 4.8% of clonotypes were shared across several donors. Sorted-subset sequencing was shown by rarefaction to be incomplete despite large depth.

TCRdb keeps only in-frame clones here, not all; method: immunoSEQ multiplex PCR. The sample comprises roughly 1,000,000 clones, approximately 80% of which are singletons, and under 0.8% rests with the top ten. CDR3 length: 15 amino acids. The germline V and J ends were trimmed by 5 bases and 7 bases, with 21 bases remaining between them. Germline V gives CDR1 SGHTA, CDR2 FQGNSA. The chain is built from TRBV7-2 and TRBJ2-7, with D tentatively TRBD2 (6 bases). Sequencing was done on a sample of memory CD4+ T cells from PBMCs. Noted subset: CD45RA-negative fraction. The sequence was obtained from a man aged 18 to 29 in good health. Some clones in this sample may be carry-over from other donors' samples. The CDR3 is CASSPSFAGLGEQYF. The CDR3 DNA sequence: TGTGCCAGCAGCCCCTCATTTGCGGGGCTTGGAGAGCAGTACTTC.